This TCR beta chain was retrieved from a study of T cell responses to AZD1222 COVID-19 vaccine. Overall study results and limits: A mostly white British donor set with more females was recruited, and clonal diversity was possibly underestimated. With two AZD1222 doses given, Spike-specific TCR breadth and depth both rose. Just a handful of AZD1222 recipients were seropositive at baseline. Researchers report vaccine-associated CD4 TCRs spanning spike, with dominance at 160-218 and 743-854.

On this clone: Its antigen is still unknown.

Germline loops: CDR1 LNHDA, CDR2 SQIVND (reference sequence). The CDR3 spans 17 residues. V was shortened by 3 bases and J by 0 bases, with 12 bases between the two germline ends. The protocol was immunoSEQ multiplex PCR, while the TCRdb copy is restricted to in-frame clones and leaves out a portion. The sample has about 87,000 clones, around nine tenths seen once; the top ten hold less than 3.5%. The chain couples TRBV19 to TRBJ2-6; D is unresolved. Sequenced here: peripheral blood, sampled on day 0 of AZD1222 vaccination. This receptor was obtained from an adult in good health. In DNA form, the CDR3 reads TGTGCCAGTAGTATCCCGTTAGGGTTCTCTGGGGCCAACGTCCTGACTTTC. Encoded protein: CASSIPLGFSGANVLTF.